What follows are 10 T cell receptor beta chains derived from one specimen sequenced in a study of cytotoxic CD8 clonotypes in ibrutinib-treated CLL. Profiling relied on immunoSEQ multiplex PCR, and the TCRdb table lists in-frame clones only, not all of them. There are over 140,000 clones in the sample; around 82% occur only once, and about 7.6% lies in the top ten. The sequencing used PBMCs, collected after 36 months of ibrutinib treatment. The receptors here all came from a human donor with chronic lymphocytic leukemia.

This chain joins TRBV29-1 and TRBJ1-2; D may be TRBD1 (5 bases). Germline V gene data show CDR1 as SQVTM and CDR2 as ANQGSEA. This CDR3 has 11 amino acids. V was clipped by 6 bases and J by 5 bases, with 10 bases between them. In nucleotides, the CDR3 is TGCAGCGTGGGGACTATTTATGGCTACACCTTC. Its protein is CSVGTIYGYTF.

The rearrangement joins TRBV18 to TRBJ2-1; D perhaps matches TRBD1 (5 bases). The CDR3 is 14 residues long. Germline values: CDR1 KGHSH, CDR2 LQKENI. The V and J ends lost 2 bases and 7 bases respectively, with 12 bases between them. The chain's CDR3 is CASSPGTGLNEQFF. The CDR3 DNA follows: TGTGCCAGCTCACCAGGCACAGGATTGAATGAGCAGTTCTTC.

The chain links TRBV7-8 to TRBJ1-1; 7 bases are a match to TRBD1. The junction had 5 bases not matched to a gene; V was cut back by 1 base and J by 0 bases. The CDR3 spans 16 residues. Germline CDR1 and CDR2: SGHVS and FQNEAQ. The CDR3 loop is CASSLGGRGVNTEAFF. In DNA, the CDR3 is TGTGCCAGCAGCTTAGGTGGCAGGGGGGTGAACACTGAAGCTTTCTTT.

The J gene is TRBJ2-7, the V gene TRBV11-2; no clear D. V was shortened by 1 base and J by 3 bases, with 10 bases between the two germline ends. This CDR3 is built from 14 residues. CDR1 and CDR2 (germline): SGHAT, FQNNGV. The CDR3 reads CASSLASADYEQYF. CDR3 DNA sequence: TGTGCCAGCAGCTTAGCCTCAGCCGACTACGAGCAGTACTTC.

This clone was seen once. The J gene is TRBJ2-7, the V gene TRBV5-1, with a tentative D call TRBD1 (6 bases). V was cut by 9 bases and J by 5 bases, with 21 bases left in between. Germline CDR1 SGHRS, CDR2 YFSETQ. The CDR3 is made up of 14 amino acids. The CDR3 reads CATKSQLGGHEQYF. The DNA for the CDR3 is TGCGCCACCAAATCGCAGCTTGGGGGCCACGAGCAGTACTTC.

The genes are TRBV6-5 and TRBJ2-1, with 7 nucleotides matching TRBD2. The CDR3 totals 15 residues. The V segment lost 2 bases and the J segment 4 bases; nucleotides outside the gene matches: 5. Germline loops: CDR1 MNHEY, CDR2 SVGAGI. The CDR3 loop reads CASSYKRGYYNEQFF. CDR3 nucleotides: TGTGCCAGCAGTTACAAGCGGGGCTATTACAATGAGCAGTTCTTC.

V and J are TRBV29-1 and TRBJ1-2; D not resolved. Trimming removed 7 bases from V and 8 bases from J, with 32 bases in between. Germline V gene lookup returns CDR1 SQVTM and CDR2 ANQGSEA. This CDR3 contains 17 residues. The DNA of the CDR3 is TGCAGCGCAGAGACCTTATCGGCCGTACGGAGGGATGACGGCTACACCTTC. It codes for CSAETLSAVRRDDGYTF.

The chain employs TRBV7-2 and TRBJ1-2, with D tentatively TRBD1 (5 bases). Germline V gene data show CDR1 as SGHTA and CDR2 as FQGNSA. This CDR3 comprises 16 residues. V lost 5 bases, J lost 3 bases, and 19 bases lay in between. DNA for the CDR3: TGTGCCAGCAGCACATCTCGTGGGGGGTACTACTATGGCTACACCTTC. As protein: CASSTSRGGYYYGYTF.

The gene calls are TRBV6-5 and TRBJ2-7; tentative D call: TRBD2 (5 bases). Germline CDR1 and CDR2: MNHEY and SVGAGI. This CDR3 is 15 amino acids long. Trimming pared 5 bases from V and 6 bases from J, leaving 20 bases between. This CDR3 is CASSKQGLELGEQYF. The DNA for the CDR3 is TGTGCCAGCAGTAAACAAGGACTCGAGCTGGGCGAGCAGTACTTC.

The chain links TRBV6-1 to TRBJ1-2, with TRBD1 identical over 7 bases. This CDR3 comprises 13 residues. Trimming cost V 6 bases and J 3 bases; bases outside gene matches: 4. From germline, CDR1 is MNHNS and CDR2 SASEGT. The CDR3 is CASSYGQDYGYTF. CDR3 in DNA: TGTGCCAGCAGCTATGGACAGGACTATGGCTACACCTTC.